Shown below are 18 T cell receptor beta chains from a single sample sequenced in a study of cytomegalovirus exposure and HLA in healthy donors. Here immunoSEQ multiplex PCR was the method, and the copy in TCRdb shows in-frame clones only, minus some. This table has around 140,000 clones, roughly 89% appearing once. The sample consisted of PBMCs. Source of these receptors: a woman younger than 30 in good health and CMV-seronegative.

The chain links TRBV18 to TRBJ2-3; 7 positions agree with TRBD2. The CDR3 extends over 13 amino acids. V lost 0 bases, J lost 6 bases, and 0 bases stayed unmatched. Germline V gives CDR1 KGHSH, CDR2 LQKENI. The CDR3 nucleotides are TGTGCCAGCTCACCACCGGGAGGGGATACGCAGTATTTT. Translation gives CASSPPGGDTQYF.

The chain employs TRBV5-1 and TRBJ2-7; 11 nucleotides agree with TRBD2. Germline CDR1 is SGHRS and CDR2 is YFSETQ. This CDR3 is 14 amino acids long. V gave up 4 bases and J gave up 5 bases; unmatched junction bases: 5. CDR3 residues: CASSTLAGGNEQYF. The CDR3 bases are TGCGCCAGCAGCACCCTAGCGGGGGGTAACGAGCAGTACTTC.

The V and J genes are TRBV7-9 and TRBJ1-1; TRBD1 might be the D (6 bases). The CDR3 consists of 15 residues. Germline V gene sequence: CDR1 SEHNR, CDR2 FQNEAQ (reference sequence). The germline V and J ends were trimmed by 2 bases and 5 bases, with 15 bases remaining between them. CDR3 bases: TGTGCCAGCAGCTTAACGGGGCAGGGGTGGACTGAAGCTTTCTTT. It specifies CASSLTGQGWTEAFF. The whole variable domain, remainder taken from reference TRBV7-9 and TRBJ1-1, is DTGVSQNPRHKITKRGQNVTFRCDPISEHNRLYWYRQTLGQGPEFLTYFQNEAQLEKSRLLSDRFSAERPKGSFSTLEIQRTEQGDSAMYLCASSLTGQGWTEAFFGQGTRLTVV.

This sequence joins TRBV19 and TRBJ2-7; D may be TRBD2 (5 bases). V was cut by 3 bases and J by 4 bases, with 19 bases left in between. CDR1 and CDR2 from the germline V gene are LNHDA and SQIVND (reference sequence). CDR3 size: 16 residues. The CDR3 reads CASSMRKARAKYEQYF. The CDR3 nucleotides are TGTGCCAGTAGTATGAGGAAGGCGCGGGCTAAATACGAGCAGTACTTC. Full variable domain (remainder filled in from reference TRBV19 and TRBJ2-7): DGGITQSPKYLFRKEGQNVTLSCEQNLNHDAMYWYRQDPGQGLRLIYYSQIVNDFQKGDIAEGYSVSREKKESFPLTVTSAQKNPTAFYLCASSMRKARAKYEQYFGPGTRLTVT.

V usage is TRBV7-8 and J usage is TRBJ2-1, with a possible D match to TRBD2 (7 bases). V shed 5 bases and J shed 16 bases, with 15 bases lying between them. The CDR3 covers 11 residues. Germline CDR1 reads SGHVS; CDR2 reads FQNEAQ. CDR3 in amino acids: CASSPGGPPFF. The DNA of the CDR3 is TGTGCCAGCAGCCCGGGGGGCCCCCCCTTCTTC.

The chain employs TRBV4-2 and TRBJ2-1; no firm D call. The germline gives CDR1 LGHNA, CDR2 YNFKEQ. The V gene lost 5 bases and the J gene lost 0 bases, with 17 bases spanning the gap. The CDR3 consists of 17 residues. The CDR3 region has the DNA TGTGCCAGCAGCAACCGACTGGCGGCCTCCTCCTACAATGAGCAGTTCTTC. Protein sequence: CASSNRLAASSYNEQFF.

This clone showed up just once. The chain has TRBV5-6 and TRBJ2-7; a weak D match, TRBD2 (6 bases). The germline V gene has CDR1 SGHDT and CDR2 YYEEEE. V was cut by 3 bases and J by 11 bases, with 18 bases left in between. The CDR3 runs 13 residues. The CDR3 is CASSSPRDSSEYF. CDR3 bases: TGTGCCAGCAGCTCGCCTAGGGACTCCTCGGAGTACTTC.

The gene calls are TRBV5-1 and TRBJ1-2; tentatively, D is TRBD1 (5 bases). The CDR3 has 14 amino acids. Germline assignment: CDR1 SGHRS and CDR2 YFSETQ. V shed 3 bases and J shed 6 bases, with 15 bases lying between them. The CDR3 is CASSSDSGADGYTF. DNA for the CDR3: TGCGCCAGCAGCTCAGACAGTGGGGCTGATGGCTACACCTTC.

The gene calls are TRBV13 and TRBJ2-1; 13 bases are a match to TRBD2. Germline V lookup: CDR1 PRHDT, CDR2 FYEKMQ (reference sequence). CDR3 length: 15 residues. J was trimmed by 6 bases and V by 5 bases; bases with no gene match: 4. The chain's CDR3 is CASSPRTSGGNEQFF. The CDR3 nucleotides read TGTGCCAGCAGCCCCAGGACTAGCGGGGGCAATGAGCAGTTCTTC.

The table lists this clone with many counts. The chain recombines TRBV6-1 with TRBJ1-3; TRBD1 might be the D (5 bases). This CDR3 comprises 15 residues. Trimming removed 6 bases from V and 0 bases from J, with 12 bases in between. Germline CDR1 MNHNS, CDR2 SASEGT. The DNA of the CDR3 is TGTGCCAGCAGCAAAATGACAGACTCTGGAAACACCATATATTTT. Protein sequence: CASSKMTDSGNTIYF.

The V call is TRBV19, the J call TRBJ1-1, with no clear D. Trimming cost V 5 bases and J 5 bases, with 12 bases left between them. The CDR3 runs to 13 residues. Germline CDR1 LNHDA, CDR2 SQIVND (reference sequence). The CDR3 DNA sequence: TGTGCCAGTAGTCAGTATGGAGGAACTGAAGCTTTCTTT. It codes for CASSQYGGTEAFF.

The count of this clone is one. The chain combines TRBV2 with TRBJ2-2; 9 bases agree with TRBD1. The CDR3 loop spans 14 amino acids. With 6 bases clipped from V and 6 bases from J, the junction kept 5 bases outside the gene matches. Looked up from germline, CDR1 is SNHLY and CDR2 is FYNNEI. Written as DNA, the CDR3 is TGTGCCAGCAGCCGGGACAGGGTTGCCGGGGAGCTGTTTTTT. Protein sequence: CASSRDRVAGELFF.

This clone was recorded once. The rearrangement joins TRBV29-1 to TRBJ2-3, with 7 bases lining up with TRBD1. This CDR3 region has 11 residues. The trim removed 7 bases at V and 5 bases at J, leaving 3 bases unmatched. In germline, CDR1 is SQVTM, CDR2 ANQGSEA. In DNA, the CDR3 is TGCAGCGAGGGGGCCGGAGATACGCAGTATTTT. As protein: CSEGAGDTQYF.

The chain joins TRBV6-5 to TRBJ1-6; D gene ambiguous. Looked up from germline, CDR1 is MNHEY and CDR2 is SVGAGI. V was shortened by 0 bases and J by 9 bases, with 9 bases between the two germline ends. This CDR3 has 14 residues. The CDR3 region has the DNA TGTGCCAGCAGTTACTCGGTGCGGGGTTCACCCCTCCACTTT. Protein: CASSYSVRGSPLHF.

The chain uses TRBV5-6 and TRBJ2-3; a possible D gene is TRBD2 (5 bases). The V gene's germline CDR1 is SGHDT and CDR2 YYEEEE. Trimming left V 4 bases short and J 4 bases short, with 19 bases between. There are 16 residues in the CDR3. The CDR3 reads CASSVRLRRTADTQYF. CDR3 DNA sequence: TGTGCCAGCAGCGTCCGACTCCGGAGGACCGCAGATACGCAGTATTTT.

The chain has TRBV5-1 and TRBJ2-3; 10 nucleotides align to TRBD2. Germline CDR1 SGHRS, CDR2 YFSETQ. The CDR3 has 15 amino acids. Trimming took 3 bases from V and 3 from J; bases not matched to a gene: 4. CDR3 DNA sequence: TGCGCCAGCAGCTCAGCGGGACTAGCGACAGATACGCAGTATTTT. It codes for CASSSAGLATDTQYF.

The chain recombines TRBV5-6 with TRBJ2-4; D unclear. V gave up 4 bases and J gave up 9 bases, with 14 bases separating them. The CDR3 contains 13 residues. Germline CDR1 SGHDT, CDR2 YYEEEE. The CDR3 protein is CASSHRKAGIQYF. The DNA for the CDR3 is TGTGCCAGCAGCCATCGGAAGGCAGGCATTCAGTACTTC.

The genes are TRBV5-1 and TRBJ1-4; D uncertain. Germline loops: CDR1 SGHRS, CDR2 YFSETQ. CDR3 length: 16 residues. Trimming removed 7 bases at V and 1 base at J, with 17 bases between. The CDR3 here is CASAVRAAGTNEKLFF. Written as DNA, the CDR3 is TGCGCCAGCGCGGTCCGGGCGGCGGGAACTAATGAAAAACTGTTTTTT.